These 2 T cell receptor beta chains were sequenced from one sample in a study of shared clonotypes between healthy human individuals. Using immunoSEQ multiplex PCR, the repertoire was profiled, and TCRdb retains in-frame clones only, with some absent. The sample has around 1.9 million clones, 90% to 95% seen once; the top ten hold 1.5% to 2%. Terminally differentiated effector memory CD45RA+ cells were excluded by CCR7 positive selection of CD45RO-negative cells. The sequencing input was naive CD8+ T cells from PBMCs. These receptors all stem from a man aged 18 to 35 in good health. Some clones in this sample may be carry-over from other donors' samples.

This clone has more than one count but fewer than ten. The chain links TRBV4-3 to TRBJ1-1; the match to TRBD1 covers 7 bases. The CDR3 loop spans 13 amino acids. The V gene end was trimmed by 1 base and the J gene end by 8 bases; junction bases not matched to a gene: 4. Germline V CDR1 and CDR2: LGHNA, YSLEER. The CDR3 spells CASSQVRGGEAFF. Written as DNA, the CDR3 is TGCGCCAGCAGCCAAGTACGAGGGGGCGAAGCTTTCTTT.

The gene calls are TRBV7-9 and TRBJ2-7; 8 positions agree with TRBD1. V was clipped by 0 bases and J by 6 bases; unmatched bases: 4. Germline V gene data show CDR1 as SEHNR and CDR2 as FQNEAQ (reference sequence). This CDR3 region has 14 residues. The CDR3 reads CASSLARTGSEQYF. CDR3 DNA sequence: TGTGCCAGCAGCTTAGCAAGGACAGGGAGCGAGCAGTACTTC.